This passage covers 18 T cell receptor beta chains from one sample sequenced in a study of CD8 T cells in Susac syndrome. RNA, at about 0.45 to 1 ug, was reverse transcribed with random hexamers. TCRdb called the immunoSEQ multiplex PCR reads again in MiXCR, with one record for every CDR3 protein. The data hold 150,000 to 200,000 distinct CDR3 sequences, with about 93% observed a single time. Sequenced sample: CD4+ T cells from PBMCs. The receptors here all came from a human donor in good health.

The CDR3 sequence is CSVHLMMNTEAFF. The CDR3 region has the DNA TGCAGCGTGCACCTGATGATGAACACTGAAGCTTTCTTT. This sequence joins TRBV29-1 and TRBJ1-1; D gene uncertain. Between the trimmed V and J ends, which lost 6 bases and 0 bases, there was a span of 11 bases. This CDR3 has 13 amino acids. Germline V gene lookup returns CDR1 SQVTM and CDR2 ANQGSEA.

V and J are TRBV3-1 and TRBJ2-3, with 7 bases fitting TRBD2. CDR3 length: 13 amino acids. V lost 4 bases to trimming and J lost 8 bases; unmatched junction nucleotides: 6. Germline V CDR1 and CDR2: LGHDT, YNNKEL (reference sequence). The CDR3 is CASSLPGGGTQYF. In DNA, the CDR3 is TGTGCCAGCAGCCTCCCCGGCGGGGGTACGCAGTATTTT.

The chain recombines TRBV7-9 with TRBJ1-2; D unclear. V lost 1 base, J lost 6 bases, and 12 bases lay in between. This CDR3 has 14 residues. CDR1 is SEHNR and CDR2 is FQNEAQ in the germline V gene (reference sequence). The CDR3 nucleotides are TGTGCCAGCAGCTTAGTAGGTCGGGTGGATGGCTACACCTTC. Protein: CASSLVGRVDGYTF.

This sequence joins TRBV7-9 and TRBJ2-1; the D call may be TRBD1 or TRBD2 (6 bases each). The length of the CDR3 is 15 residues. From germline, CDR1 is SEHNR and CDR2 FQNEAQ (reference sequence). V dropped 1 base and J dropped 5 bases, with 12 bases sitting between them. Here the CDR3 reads CASSLVTGADNEQFF. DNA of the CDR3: TGTGCCAGCAGCTTAGTGACGGGGGCCGACAATGAGCAGTTCTTC.

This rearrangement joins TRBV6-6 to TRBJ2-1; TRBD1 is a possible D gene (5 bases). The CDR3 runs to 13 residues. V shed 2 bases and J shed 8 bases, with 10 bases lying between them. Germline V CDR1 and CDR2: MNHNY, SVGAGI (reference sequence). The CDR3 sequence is CASSYSQGHEQFF. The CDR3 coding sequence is TGTGCCAGCAGTTACAGCCAGGGCCATGAGCAGTTCTTC.

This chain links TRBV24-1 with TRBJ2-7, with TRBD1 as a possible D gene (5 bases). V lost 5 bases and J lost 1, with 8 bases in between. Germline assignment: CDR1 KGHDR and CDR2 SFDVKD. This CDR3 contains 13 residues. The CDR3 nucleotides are TGTGCCACCAGTGTGGACAAATCCTACGAGCAGTACTTC. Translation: CATSVDKSYEQYF.

Written as DNA, the CDR3 is TGCAGCGCGTCGAGGCAGGGGGAGACCCAGTACTTC. It translates to CSASRQGETQYF. The chain recombines TRBV20-1 with TRBJ2-5, with D maybe TRBD1 (6 bases). This CDR3 has 12 amino acids. Looked up from germline, CDR1 is DFQATT and CDR2 is SNEGSKA (reference sequence).

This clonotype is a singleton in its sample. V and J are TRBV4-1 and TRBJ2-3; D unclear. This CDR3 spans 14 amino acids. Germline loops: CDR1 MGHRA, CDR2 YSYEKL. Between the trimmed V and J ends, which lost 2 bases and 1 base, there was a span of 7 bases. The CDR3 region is CASSQLAGTDTQYF. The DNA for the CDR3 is TGCGCCAGCAGCCAACTCGCGGGCACAGATACGCAGTATTTT.

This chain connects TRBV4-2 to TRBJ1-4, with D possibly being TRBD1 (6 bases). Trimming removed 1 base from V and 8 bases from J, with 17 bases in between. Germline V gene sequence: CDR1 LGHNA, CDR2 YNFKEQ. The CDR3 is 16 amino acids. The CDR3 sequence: CASSQGAPGAGEKLFF. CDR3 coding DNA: TGTGCCAGCAGCCAAGGGGCACCGGGGGCGGGGGAAAAACTGTTTTTT.

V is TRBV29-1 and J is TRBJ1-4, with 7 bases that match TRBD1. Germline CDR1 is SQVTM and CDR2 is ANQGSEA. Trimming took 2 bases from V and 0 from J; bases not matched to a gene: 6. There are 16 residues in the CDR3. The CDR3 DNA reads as TGCAGCGTTGAAAGCGGACAGGCTGCAACTAATGAAAAACTGTTTTTT. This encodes CSVESGQAATNEKLFF. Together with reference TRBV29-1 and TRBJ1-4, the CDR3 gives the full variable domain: SAVISQKPSRDICQRGTSLTIQCQVDSQVTMMFWYRQQPGQSLTLIATANQGSEATYESGFVIDKFPISRPNLTFSTLTVSNMSPEDSSIYLCSVESGQAATNEKLFFGSGTQLSVL.

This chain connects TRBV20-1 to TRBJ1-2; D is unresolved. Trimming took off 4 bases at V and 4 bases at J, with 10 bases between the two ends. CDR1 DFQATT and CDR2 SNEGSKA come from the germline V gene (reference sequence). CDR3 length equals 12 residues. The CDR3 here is CSATDWPYGYTF. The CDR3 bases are TGCAGTGCTACGGACTGGCCCTATGGCTACACCTTC.

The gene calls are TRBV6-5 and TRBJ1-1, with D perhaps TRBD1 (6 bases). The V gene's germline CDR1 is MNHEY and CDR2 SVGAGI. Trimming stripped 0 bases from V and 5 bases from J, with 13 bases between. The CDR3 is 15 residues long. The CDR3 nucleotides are TGTGCCAGCAGTTACTCGGGGGGGCAGAAGACTGAAGCTTTCTTT. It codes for CASSYSGGQKTEAFF.

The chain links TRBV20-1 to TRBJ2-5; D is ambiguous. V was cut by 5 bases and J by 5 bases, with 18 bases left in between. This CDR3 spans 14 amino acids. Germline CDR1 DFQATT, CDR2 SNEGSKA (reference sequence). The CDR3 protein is CSAPRTQLGETQYF. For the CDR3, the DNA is TGCAGTGCTCCCCGGACCCAATTGGGGGAGACCCAGTACTTC.

In DNA, the CDR3 is TGTGCCAGCAGCTTAGACAGGGCTGGAAACACCATATATTTT. This encodes CASSLDRAGNTIYF. The chain recombines TRBV7-2 with TRBJ1-3, with D tentatively TRBD1 (6 bases). Germline V gene lookup returns CDR1 SGHTA and CDR2 FQGNSA. Trimming removed 1 base at V and 2 bases at J, with 6 bases between. The CDR3 runs to 14 residues.

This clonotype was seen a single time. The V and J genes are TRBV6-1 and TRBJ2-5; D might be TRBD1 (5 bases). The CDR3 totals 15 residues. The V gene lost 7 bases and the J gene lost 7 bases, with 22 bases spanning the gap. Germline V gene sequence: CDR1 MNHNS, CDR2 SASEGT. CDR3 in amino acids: CASTIQESPGGTQYF. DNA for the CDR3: TGTGCCAGCACCATACAGGAGTCCCCTGGCGGGACCCAGTACTTC.

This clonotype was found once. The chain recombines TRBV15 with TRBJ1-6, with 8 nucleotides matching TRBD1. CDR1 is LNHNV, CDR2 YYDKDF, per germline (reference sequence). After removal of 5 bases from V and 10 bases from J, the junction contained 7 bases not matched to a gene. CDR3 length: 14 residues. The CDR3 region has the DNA TGTGCCACCAGCCTTTTGACAGGGGACTCACCCCTCCACTTT. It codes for CATSLLTGDSPLHF.

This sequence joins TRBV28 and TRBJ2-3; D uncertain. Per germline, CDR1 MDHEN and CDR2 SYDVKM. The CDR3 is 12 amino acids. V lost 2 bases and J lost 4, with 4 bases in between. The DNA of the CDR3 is TGTGCCAGCAGTTTAAATGCAGATACGCAGTATTTT. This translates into CASSLNADTQYF.

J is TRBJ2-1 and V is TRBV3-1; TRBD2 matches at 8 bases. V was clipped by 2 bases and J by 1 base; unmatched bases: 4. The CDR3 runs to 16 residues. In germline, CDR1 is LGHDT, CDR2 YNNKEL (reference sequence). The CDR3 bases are TGTGCCAGCAGCCAACCAACTAGCGGATCCTACAATGAGCAGTTCTTC. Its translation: CASSQPTSGSYNEQFF.